This T cell receptor (beta chain) was recorded in a study of vaccination and CD4 T cells after COVID-19. Overall study context: The interval from dose two to post-vaccine sampling had a median of about 66 days, and it ranged from 14 to 241.

This CDR3 has 16 amino acids. Germline CDR1 DFQATT, CDR2 SNEGSKA (reference sequence). V lost 5 bases, J lost 7 bases, and 17 bases stayed unmatched. Treatment denoted: roughly 10-day PBMC culture with coronavirus spike peptide pools or control peptides (ViraFEST assay). Sequencing of the DNA from cultured CD4+ T cells was carried out with the Oncomine TCR Beta short-read assay. DNA came from CD4+ T cells after culture. A single record per CDR3 protein comes from TCRdb applying MiXCR to the PCR reads. The sample shows some 16,000 distinct CDR3 sequences, around 40% of them seen only once. Worth noting for this clonotype: Its antigen is undetermined.

Source material: CD4+ T cells from blood, cultured in vitro. The TCR sequence derives from a human donor who had recovered from COVID-19. The V gene is TRBV20-1, the J gene TRBJ2-1, with TRBD2 identical over 7 bases. This chain's CDR3 is CSAPKERGVYPNEQFF. In DNA, the CDR3 is TGCAGTGCTCCAAAAGAGCGGGGTGTCTACCCTAATGAGCAGTTCTTC.